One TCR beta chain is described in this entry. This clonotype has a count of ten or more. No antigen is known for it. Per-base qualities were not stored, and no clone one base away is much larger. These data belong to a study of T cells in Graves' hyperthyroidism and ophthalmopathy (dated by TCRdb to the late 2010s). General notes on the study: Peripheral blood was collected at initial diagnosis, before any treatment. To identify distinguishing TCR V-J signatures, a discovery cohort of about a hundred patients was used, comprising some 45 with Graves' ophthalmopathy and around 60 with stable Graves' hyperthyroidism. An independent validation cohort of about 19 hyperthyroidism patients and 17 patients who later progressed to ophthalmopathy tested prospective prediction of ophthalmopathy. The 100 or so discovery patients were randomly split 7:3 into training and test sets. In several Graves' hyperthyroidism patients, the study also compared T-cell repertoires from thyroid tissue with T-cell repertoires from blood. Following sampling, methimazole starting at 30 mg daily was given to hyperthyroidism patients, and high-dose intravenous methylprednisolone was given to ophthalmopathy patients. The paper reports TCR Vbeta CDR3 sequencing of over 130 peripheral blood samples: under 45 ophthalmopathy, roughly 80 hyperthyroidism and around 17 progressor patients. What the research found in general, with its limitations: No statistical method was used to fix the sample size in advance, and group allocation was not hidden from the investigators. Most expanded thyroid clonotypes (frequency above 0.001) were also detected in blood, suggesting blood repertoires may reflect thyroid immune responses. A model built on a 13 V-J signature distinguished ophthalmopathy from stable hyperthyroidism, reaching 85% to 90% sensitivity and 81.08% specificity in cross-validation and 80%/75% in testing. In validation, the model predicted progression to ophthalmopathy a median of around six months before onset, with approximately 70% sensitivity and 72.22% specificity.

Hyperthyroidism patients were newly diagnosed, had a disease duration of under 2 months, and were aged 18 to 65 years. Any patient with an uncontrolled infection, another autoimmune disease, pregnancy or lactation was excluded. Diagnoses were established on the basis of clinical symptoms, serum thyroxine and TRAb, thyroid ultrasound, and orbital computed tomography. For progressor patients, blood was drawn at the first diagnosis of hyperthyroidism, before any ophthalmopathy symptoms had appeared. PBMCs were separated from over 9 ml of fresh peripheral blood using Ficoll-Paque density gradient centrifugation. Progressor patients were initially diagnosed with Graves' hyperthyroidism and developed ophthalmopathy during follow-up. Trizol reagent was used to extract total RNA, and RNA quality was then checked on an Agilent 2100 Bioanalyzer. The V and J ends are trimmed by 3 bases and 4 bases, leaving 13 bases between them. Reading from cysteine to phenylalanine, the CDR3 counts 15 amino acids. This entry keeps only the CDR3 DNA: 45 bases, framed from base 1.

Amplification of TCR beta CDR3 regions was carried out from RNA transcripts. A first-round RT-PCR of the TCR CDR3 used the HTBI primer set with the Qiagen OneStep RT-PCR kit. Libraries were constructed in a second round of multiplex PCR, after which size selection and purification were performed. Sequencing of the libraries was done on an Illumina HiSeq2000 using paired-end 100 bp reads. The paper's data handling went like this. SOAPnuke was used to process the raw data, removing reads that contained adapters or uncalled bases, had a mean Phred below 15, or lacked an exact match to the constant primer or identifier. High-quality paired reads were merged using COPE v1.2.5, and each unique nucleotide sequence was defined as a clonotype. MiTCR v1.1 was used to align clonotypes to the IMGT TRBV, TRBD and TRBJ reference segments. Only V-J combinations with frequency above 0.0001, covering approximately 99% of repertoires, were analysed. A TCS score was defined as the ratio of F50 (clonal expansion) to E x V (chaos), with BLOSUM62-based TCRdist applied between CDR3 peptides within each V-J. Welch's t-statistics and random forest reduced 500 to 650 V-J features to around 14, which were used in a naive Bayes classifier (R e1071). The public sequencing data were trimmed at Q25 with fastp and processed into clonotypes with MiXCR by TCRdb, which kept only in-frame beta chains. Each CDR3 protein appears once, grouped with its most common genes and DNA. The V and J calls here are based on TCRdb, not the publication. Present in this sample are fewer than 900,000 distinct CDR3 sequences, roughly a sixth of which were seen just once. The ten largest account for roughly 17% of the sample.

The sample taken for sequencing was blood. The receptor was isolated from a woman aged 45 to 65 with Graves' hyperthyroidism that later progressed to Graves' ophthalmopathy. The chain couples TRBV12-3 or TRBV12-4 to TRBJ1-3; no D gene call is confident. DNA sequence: TGTGCCAGCAGTTTGAGTGCCGGAGGGGGAAACACCATATATTTT. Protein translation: CASSLSAGGGNTIYF.